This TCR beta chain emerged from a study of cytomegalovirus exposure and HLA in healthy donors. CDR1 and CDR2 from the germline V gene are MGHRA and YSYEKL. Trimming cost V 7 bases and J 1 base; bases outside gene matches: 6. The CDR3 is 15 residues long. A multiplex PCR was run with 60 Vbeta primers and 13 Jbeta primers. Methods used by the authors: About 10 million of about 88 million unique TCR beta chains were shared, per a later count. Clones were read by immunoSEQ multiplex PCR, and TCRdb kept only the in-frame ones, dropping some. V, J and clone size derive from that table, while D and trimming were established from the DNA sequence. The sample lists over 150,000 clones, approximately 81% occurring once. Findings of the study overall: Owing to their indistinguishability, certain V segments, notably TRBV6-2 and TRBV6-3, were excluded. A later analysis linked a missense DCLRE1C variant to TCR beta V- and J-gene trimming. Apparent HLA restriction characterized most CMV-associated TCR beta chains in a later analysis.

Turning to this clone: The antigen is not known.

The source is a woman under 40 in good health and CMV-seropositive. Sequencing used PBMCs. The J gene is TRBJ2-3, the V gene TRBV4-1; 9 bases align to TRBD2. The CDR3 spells CASTLAGGGTDTQYF. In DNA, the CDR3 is TGCGCCAGCACCCTCGCGGGGGGGGGCACAGATACGCAGTATTTT.